Presented here are 10 T cell receptor beta chains from one specimen sequenced in a study of graft-versus-host responses after intestinal transplantation. The antigens of these receptors remain unknown. TCRdb's table, derived via immunoSEQ multiplex PCR, lists solely in-frame clones and lacks some. Of some 100,000 clones detected, about nine tenths appear once; the ten largest clones hold about 0.073%. Sequences were derived from unstimulated CD8+ T cells sorted from spleen or lymph node cells, sampled before transplant. The receptors originated from a human donor who was the organ donor for an intestinal transplant.

The chain links TRBV4-2 to TRBJ2-7, with a tentative D call TRBD1 (5 bases). Germline loops: CDR1 LGHNA, CDR2 YNFKEQ. CDR3 length: 17 amino acids. V was pared by 1 base and J by 0 bases, with 16 bases between. The CDR3 DNA reads TGTGCCAGCAGCCAAGGGAACAGGTGGTTAAGCTCCTACGAGCAGTACTTC. It encodes CASSQGNRWLSSYEQYF.

This sequence joins TRBV27 and TRBJ2-3, with D possibly TRBD2 on 6 matching bases. CDR3 size: 17 residues. V was clipped by 6 bases and J by 2 bases, with 21 bases between them. The V gene's germline CDR1 is MNHEY and CDR2 SMNVEV (reference sequence). This CDR3 is CASSVIALASSTDTQYF. In nucleotides, the CDR3 is TGTGCCAGCAGCGTTATCGCTCTAGCGTCCTCCACAGATACGCAGTATTTT.

A single count supports this clone. The genes are TRBV5-1 and TRBJ1-1; D remains unclear. The CDR3 has 13 residues. In germline, CDR1 is SGHRS, CDR2 YFSETQ. With 4 bases removed from V and 1 base from J, the gap between germline ends came to 8 bases. Written as DNA, the CDR3 is TGCGCCAGCAGCCCCCGGTGGAACACTGAAGCTTTCTTT. Translating it yields CASSPRWNTEAFF.

This clone was seen once. The chain uses TRBV28 and TRBJ1-1; D is unclear. CDR1 is MDHEN, CDR2 SYDVKM, per germline. V dropped 5 bases and J dropped 0 bases, with 10 bases sitting between them. The CDR3 consists of 14 residues. CDR3 nucleotide sequence: TGTGCCAGCAGTCCCGTCAGAATGAACACTGAAGCTTTCTTT. This sequence encodes CASSPVRMNTEAFF.

The chain has TRBV2 and TRBJ2-2; 10 bases agree with TRBD1. The CDR3 length is 18 residues. Germline CDR1 SNHLY, CDR2 FYNNEI. J lost 7 bases, V lost 3 bases, and 14 bases had no gene match. The CDR3 region is CASSDESGQGVRDGELFF. As DNA, the CDR3 is TGTGCCAGCAGTGATGAATCCGGACAGGGGGTCCGAGACGGGGAGCTGTTTTTT.

The chain has TRBV7-9 and TRBJ2-3; a weak D match, TRBD1 (6 bases). V was trimmed by 2 bases and J by 2 bases, leaving 17 bases between them. Germline V gene sequence: CDR1 SEHNR, CDR2 FQNEAQ (reference sequence). The length of the CDR3 is 17 residues. The CDR3 DNA follows: TGTGCCAGCAGCTTATCTCTGACAGGCTCCTTCACAGATACGCAGTATTTT. It yields the protein CASSLSLTGSFTDTQYF.

The chain joins TRBV2 to TRBJ2-7; 12 bases line up with TRBD2. Per germline, CDR1 SNHLY and CDR2 FYNNEI. This CDR3 contains 15 residues. V was pared by 3 bases and J by 5 bases, with 5 bases of the junction left unmatched. CDR3 DNA: TGTGCCAGCAGTGATACTAGCGGGAGGACCCACGAGCAGTACTTC. Translation: CASSDTSGRTHEQYF. The full variable domain, its missing parts supplied by reference TRBV2 and TRBJ2-7, is EPEVTQTPSHQVTQMGQEVILRCVPISNHLYFYWYRQILGQKVEFLVSFYNNEISEKSEIFDDQFSVERPDGSNFTLKIRSTKLEDSAMYFCASSDTSGRTHEQYFGPGTRLTVT.

V and J are TRBV29-1 and TRBJ2-1; no clear D. The CDR3 has 15 amino acids. Trimming shortened V by 0 bases and J by 0 bases, and 9 bases separated the two germline ends. Germline CDR1 is SQVTM and CDR2 is ANQGSEA. CDR3 loop: CSVEDRPSSYNEQFF. As DNA, the CDR3 is TGCAGCGTTGAAGATCGGCCTAGCTCCTACAATGAGCAGTTCTTC.

The CDR3 nucleotides are TGTGCCAGCAGTGAAAATCCCCGGGCGGGAGGGTGGGAGACCCAGTACTTC. Its translation: CASSENPRAGGWETQYF. This chain links TRBV6-1 with TRBJ2-5, with 9 bases fitting TRBD2. Trimming removed 2 bases from V and 5 bases from J; junction bases left unmatched: 12. CDR1 MNHNS and CDR2 SASEGT come from the germline V gene. The CDR3 is 17 residues long.

This clone was seen a single time. V is TRBV4-1 and J is TRBJ2-7; D is ambiguous. V was trimmed by 3 bases and J by 0 bases, leaving 6 bases between them. Germline V CDR1 and CDR2: MGHRA, YSYEKL. The CDR3 length is 13 residues. CDR3 sequence reads: CASSQAFSYEQYF. CDR3 nucleotide sequence: TGCGCCAGCAGCCAGGCTTTCTCCTACGAGCAGTACTTC.